Sequencing of this TCR beta chain was carried out in a study of early stage breast cancer tumors. Study-level points and caveats: Blood repertoires resembled normal breast more than tumor.

The CDR3 length is 14 residues. V gave up 0 bases and J gave up 5 bases; unmatched junction bases: 2. Germline loops: CDR1 SGHRS, CDR2 YFSETQ. Assay: immunoSEQ multiplex PCR; the TCRdb copy retains only in-frame clones and omits some. The data contain 69,000 or so clones, roughly 80% of them singletons. Turning to this clone: Antigen: not known.

The sample comprised blood. The sequence was collected from a person aged 40-50 years with breast cancer. The chain couples TRBV5-1 to TRBJ2-1, with 7 bases fitting TRBD1. CDR3 loop: CASSLGTGDNEQFF. CDR3 nucleotides: TGCGCCAGCAGCTTGGGGACAGGAGACAATGAGCAGTTCTTC.